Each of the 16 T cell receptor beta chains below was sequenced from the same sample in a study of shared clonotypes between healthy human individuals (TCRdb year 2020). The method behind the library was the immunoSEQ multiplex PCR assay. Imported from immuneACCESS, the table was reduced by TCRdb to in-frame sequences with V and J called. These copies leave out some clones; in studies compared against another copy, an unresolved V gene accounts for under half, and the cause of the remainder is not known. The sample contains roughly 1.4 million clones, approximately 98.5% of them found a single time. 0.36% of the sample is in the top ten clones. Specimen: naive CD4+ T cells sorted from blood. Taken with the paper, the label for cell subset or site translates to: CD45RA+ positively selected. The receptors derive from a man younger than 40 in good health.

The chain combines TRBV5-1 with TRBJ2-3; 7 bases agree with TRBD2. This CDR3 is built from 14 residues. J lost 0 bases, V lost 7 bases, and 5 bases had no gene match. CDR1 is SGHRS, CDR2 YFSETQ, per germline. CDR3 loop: CASQVSGSTDTQYF. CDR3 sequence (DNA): TGCGCCAGCCAAGTTAGCGGGAGCACAGATACGCAGTATTTT.

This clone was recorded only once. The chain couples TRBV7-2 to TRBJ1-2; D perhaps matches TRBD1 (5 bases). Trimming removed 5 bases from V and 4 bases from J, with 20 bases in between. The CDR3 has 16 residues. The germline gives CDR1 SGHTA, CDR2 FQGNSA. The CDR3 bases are TGTGCCAGCAGCCCCCTTCGAGGCAGGGTGGTCTATGGCTACACCTTC. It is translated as CASSPLRGRVVYGYTF.

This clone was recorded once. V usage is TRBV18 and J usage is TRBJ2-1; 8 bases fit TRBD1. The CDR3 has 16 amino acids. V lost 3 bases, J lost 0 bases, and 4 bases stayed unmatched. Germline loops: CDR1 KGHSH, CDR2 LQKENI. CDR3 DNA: TGTGCCAGCTCACCCCAGACAGGGGTCTCCTACAATGAGCAGTTCTTC. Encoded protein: CASSPQTGVSYNEQFF.

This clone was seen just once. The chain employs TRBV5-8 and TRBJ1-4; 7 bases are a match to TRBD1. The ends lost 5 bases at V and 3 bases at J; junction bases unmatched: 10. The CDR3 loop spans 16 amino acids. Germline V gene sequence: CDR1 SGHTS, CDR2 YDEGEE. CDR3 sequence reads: CASRSGDGTANEKLFF. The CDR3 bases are TGTGCCAGCAGATCCGGGGATGGGACAGCTAATGAAAAACTGTTTTTT.

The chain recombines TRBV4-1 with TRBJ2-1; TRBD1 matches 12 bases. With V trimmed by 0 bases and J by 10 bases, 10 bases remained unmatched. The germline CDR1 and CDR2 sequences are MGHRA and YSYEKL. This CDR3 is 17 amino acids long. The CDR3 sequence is CASSQDLGDRGREEQFF. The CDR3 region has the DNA TGCGCCAGCAGCCAAGATCTGGGGGACAGGGGGCGCGAAGAGCAGTTCTTC.

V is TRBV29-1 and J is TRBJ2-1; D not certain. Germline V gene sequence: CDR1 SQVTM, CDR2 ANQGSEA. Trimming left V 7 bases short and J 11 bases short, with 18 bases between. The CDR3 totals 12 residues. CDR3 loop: CSARLPRLKQFF. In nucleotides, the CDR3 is TGCAGCGCTAGGCTCCCCCGACTCAAGCAGTTCTTC.

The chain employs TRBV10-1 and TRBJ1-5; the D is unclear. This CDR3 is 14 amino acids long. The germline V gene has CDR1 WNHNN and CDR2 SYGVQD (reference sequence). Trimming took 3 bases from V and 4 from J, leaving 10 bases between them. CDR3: CASSDAGVNQPQHF. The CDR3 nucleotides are TGCGCCAGCAGTGATGCGGGAGTAAATCAGCCCCAGCATTTT.

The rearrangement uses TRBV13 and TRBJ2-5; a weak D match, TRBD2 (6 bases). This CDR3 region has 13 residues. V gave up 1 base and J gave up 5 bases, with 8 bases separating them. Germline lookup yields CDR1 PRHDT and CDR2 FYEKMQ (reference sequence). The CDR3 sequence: CASSLAGVETQYF. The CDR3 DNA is TGTGCCAGCAGCTTAGCGGGAGTGGAGACCCAGTACTTC. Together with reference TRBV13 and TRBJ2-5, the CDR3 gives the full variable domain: AAGVIQSPRHLIKEKRETATLKCYPIPRHDTVYWYQQGPGQDPQFLISFYEKMQSDKGSIPDRFSAQQFSDYHSELNMSSLELGDSALYFCASSLAGVETQYFGPGTRLLVL.

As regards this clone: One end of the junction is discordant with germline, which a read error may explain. The CDR3 spells CASSFSTGAIGEQFF. As DNA, the CDR3 is TGTGCTAGCAGCTTCTCGACAGGGGCTATAGGTGAGCAGTTCTTC. The chain carries TRBV7-7 and TRBJ2-1; 8 positions match TRBD1. Germline loops: CDR1 SSHAT, CDR2 FNYEAQ (reference sequence). This CDR3 contains 15 residues. Complete variable domain (other parts from reference TRBV7-7 and TRBJ2-1): GAGVSQSPRYKVTKRGQDVTLRCDPISSHATLYWYQQALGQGPEFLTYFNYEAQPDKSGLPSDRFSAERPEGSISTLTIQRTEQRDSAMYRCASSFSTGAIGEQFFGPGTRLTVL.

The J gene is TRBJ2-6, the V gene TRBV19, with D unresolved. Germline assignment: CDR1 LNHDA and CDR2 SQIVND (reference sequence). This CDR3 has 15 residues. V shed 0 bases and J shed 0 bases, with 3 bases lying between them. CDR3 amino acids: CASSIEASGANVLTF. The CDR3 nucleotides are TGTGCCAGTAGTATAGAAGCCTCTGGGGCCAACGTCCTGACTTTC.

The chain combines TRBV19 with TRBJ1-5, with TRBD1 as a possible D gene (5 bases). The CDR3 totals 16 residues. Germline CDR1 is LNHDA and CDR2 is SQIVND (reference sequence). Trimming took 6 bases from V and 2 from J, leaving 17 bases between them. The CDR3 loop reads CASSPSRDLRNQPQHF. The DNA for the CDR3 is TGTGCCAGTAGCCCCTCACGGGACCTACGCAATCAGCCCCAGCATTTT.

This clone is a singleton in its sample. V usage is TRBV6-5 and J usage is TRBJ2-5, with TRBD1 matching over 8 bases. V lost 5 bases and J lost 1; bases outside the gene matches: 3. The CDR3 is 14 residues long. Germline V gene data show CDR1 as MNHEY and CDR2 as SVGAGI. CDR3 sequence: CASSRQGSQETQYF. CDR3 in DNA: TGTGCCAGCAGTAGACAGGGGTCCCAAGAGACCCAGTACTTC.

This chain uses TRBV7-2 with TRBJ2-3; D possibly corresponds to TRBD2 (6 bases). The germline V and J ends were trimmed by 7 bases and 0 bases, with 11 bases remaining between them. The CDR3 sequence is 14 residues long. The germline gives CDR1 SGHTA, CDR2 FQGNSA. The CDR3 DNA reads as TGTGCCAGCAAGTGGGAGGATAGCACAGATACGCAGTATTTT. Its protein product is CASKWEDSTDTQYF.

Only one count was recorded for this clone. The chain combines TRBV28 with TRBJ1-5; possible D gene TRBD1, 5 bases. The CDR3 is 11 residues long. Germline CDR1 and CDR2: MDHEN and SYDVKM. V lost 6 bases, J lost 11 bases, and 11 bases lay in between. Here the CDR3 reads CASSPARAQHF. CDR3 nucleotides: TGTGCCAGCAGCCCGGCCAGGGCCCAGCATTTT.

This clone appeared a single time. CDR3: CATSGRGLGTDTQYF. Written as DNA, the CDR3 is TGTGCCACCAGCGGACGCGGTCTCGGCACAGATACGCAGTATTTT. V usage is TRBV15 and J usage is TRBJ2-3; D ambiguous. This CDR3 spans 15 amino acids. Germline lookup yields CDR1 LNHNV and CDR2 YYDKDF (reference sequence). Trimming left V 5 bases short and J 1 base short, with 13 bases between.

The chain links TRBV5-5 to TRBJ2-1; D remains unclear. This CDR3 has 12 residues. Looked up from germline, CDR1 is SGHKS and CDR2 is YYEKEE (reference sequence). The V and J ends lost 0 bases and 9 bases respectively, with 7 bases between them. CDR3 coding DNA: TGTGCCAGCAGCTTGGTGTATAGTGAGCAGTTCTTC. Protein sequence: CASSLVYSEQFF.